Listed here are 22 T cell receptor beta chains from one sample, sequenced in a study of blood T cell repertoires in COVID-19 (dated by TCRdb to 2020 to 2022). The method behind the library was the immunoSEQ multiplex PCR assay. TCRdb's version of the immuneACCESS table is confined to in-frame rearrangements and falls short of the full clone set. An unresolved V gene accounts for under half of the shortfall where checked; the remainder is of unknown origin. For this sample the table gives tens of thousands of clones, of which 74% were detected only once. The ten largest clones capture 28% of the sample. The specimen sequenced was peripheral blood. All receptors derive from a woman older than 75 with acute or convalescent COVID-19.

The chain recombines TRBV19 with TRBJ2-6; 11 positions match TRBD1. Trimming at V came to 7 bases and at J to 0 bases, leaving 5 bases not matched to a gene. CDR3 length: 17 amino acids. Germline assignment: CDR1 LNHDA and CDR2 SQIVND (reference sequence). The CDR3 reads CASTTGTGGSGANVLTF. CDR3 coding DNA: TGTGCCAGTACCACCGGGACAGGGGGCTCTGGGGCCAACGTCCTGACTTTC.

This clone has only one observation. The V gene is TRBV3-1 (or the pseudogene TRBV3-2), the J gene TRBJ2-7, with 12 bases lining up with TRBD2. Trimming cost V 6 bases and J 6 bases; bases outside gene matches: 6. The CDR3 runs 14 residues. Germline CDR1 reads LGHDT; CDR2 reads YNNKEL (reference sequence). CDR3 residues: CASRLAGGVSEQYF. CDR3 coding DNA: TGTGCCAGCAGGCTAGCGGGAGGGGTCTCCGAGCAGTACTTC.

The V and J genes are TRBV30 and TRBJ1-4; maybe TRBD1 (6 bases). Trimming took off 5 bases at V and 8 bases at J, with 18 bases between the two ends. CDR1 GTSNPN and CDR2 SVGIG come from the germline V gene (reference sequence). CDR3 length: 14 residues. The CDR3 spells CAWDAGAIGEKLFF. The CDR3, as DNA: TGTGCCTGGGACGCGGGGGCCATCGGGGAAAAACTGTTTTTT.

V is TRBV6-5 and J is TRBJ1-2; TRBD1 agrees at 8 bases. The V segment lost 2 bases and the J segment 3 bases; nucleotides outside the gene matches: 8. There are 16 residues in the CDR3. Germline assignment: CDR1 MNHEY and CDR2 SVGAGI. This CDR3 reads CASSYAGQGGDYGYTF. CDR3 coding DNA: TGTGCCAGCAGTTACGCCGGACAGGGAGGTGACTATGGCTACACCTTC.

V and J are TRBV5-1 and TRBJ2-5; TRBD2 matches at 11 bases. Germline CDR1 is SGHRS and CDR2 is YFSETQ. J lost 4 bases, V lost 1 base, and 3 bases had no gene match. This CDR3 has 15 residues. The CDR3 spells CASSLRLAGSETQYF. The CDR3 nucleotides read TGCGCCAGCAGCTTGAGACTAGCGGGATCAGAGACCCAGTACTTC. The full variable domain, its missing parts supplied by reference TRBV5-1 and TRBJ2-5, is KAGVTQTPRYLIKTRGQQVTLSCSPISGHRSVSWYQQTPGQGLQFLFEYFSETQRNKGNFPGRFSGRQFSNSRSEMNVSTLELGDSALYLCASSLRLAGSETQYFGPGTRLLVL.

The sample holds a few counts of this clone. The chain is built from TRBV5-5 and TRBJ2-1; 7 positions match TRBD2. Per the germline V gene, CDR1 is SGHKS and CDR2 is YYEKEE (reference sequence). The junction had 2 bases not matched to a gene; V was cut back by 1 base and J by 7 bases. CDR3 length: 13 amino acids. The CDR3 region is CASSLHGGNEQFF. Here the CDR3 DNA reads TGTGCCAGCAGCTTGCACGGGGGGAATGAGCAGTTCTTC.

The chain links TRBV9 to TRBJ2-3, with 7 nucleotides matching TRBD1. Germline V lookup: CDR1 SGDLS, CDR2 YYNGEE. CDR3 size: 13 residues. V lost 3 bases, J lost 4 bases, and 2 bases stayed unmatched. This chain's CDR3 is CASSGGGADTQYF. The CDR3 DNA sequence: TGTGCCAGCAGCGGAGGGGGCGCAGATACGCAGTATTTT.

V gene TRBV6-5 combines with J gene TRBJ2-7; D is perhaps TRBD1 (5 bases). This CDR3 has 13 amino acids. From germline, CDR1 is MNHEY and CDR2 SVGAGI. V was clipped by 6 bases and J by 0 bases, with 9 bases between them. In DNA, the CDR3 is TGTGCCAGCAGAGACAGAGTCTCCTACGAGCAGTACTTC. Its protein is CASRDRVSYEQYF.

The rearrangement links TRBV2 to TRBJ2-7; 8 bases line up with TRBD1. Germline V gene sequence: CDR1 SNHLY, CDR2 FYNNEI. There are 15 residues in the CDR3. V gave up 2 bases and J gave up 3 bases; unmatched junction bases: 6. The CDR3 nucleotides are TGTGCCAGCAGTGAACAGGCAGGGGGCGTCTACGAGCAGTACTTC. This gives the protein CASSEQAGGVYEQYF.

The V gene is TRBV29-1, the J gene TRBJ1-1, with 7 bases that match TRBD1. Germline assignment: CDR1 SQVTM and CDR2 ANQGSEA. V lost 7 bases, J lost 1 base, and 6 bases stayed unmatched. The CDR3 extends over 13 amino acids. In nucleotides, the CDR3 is TGCAGCGCAGGACAGGATCCGAACACTGAAGCTTTCTTT. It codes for CSAGQDPNTEAFF.

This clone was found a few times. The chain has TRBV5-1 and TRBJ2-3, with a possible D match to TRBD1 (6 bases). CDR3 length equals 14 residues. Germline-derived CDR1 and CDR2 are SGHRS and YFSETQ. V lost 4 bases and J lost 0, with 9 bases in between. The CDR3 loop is CASSPGQSTDTQYF. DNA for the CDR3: TGCGCCAGCAGCCCCGGACAGAGCACAGATACGCAGTATTTT.

The CDR3 DNA follows: TGTGCCACCAGCAGAGTTGAGGCGGGCCAAGAGACCCAGTACTTC. Translated: CATSRVEAGQETQYF. The chain has TRBV15 and TRBJ2-5; tentative D call: TRBD2 (5 bases). V was trimmed by 1 base and J by 1 base, leaving 10 bases between them. The CDR3 is 15 residues long. Germline CDR1 and CDR2: LNHNV and YYDKDF (reference sequence).

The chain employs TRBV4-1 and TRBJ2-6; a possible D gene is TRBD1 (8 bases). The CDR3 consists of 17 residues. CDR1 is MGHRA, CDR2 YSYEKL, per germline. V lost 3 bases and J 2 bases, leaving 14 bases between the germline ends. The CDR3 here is CASSHIQGGPGANVLTF. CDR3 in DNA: TGCGCCAGCAGCCATATACAGGGGGGGCCTGGGGCCAACGTCCTGACTTTC.

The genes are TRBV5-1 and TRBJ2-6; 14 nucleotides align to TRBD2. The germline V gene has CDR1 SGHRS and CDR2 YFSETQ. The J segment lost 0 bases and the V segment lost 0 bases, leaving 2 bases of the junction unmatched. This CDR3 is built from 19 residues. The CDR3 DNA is TGCGCCAGCAGCTTGGCTGGACTAGCGGGGGGCTCTGGGGCCAACGTCCTGACTTTC. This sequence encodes CASSLAGLAGGSGANVLTF. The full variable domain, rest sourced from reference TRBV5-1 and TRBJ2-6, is KAGVTQTPRYLIKTRGQQVTLSCSPISGHRSVSWYQQTPGQGLQFLFEYFSETQRNKGNFPGRFSGRQFSNSRSEMNVSTLELGDSALYLCASSLAGLAGGSGANVLTFGAGSRLTVL.

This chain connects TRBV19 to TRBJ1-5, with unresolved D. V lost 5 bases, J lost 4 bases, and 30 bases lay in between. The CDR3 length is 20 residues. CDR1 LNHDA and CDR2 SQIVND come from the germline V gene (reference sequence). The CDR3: CASSRERRLGSGGWNQPQHF. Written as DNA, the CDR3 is TGTGCCAGTAGTCGCGAACGACGTTTGGGGTCCGGAGGCTGGAATCAGCCCCAGCATTTT.

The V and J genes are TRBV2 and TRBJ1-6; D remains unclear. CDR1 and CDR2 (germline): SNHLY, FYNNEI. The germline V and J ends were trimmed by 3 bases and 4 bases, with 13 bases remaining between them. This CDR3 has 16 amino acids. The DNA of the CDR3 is TGTGCCAGCAGTGACTCGCGGGGAATATATAATTCACCCCTCCACTTT. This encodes CASSDSRGIYNSPLHF.

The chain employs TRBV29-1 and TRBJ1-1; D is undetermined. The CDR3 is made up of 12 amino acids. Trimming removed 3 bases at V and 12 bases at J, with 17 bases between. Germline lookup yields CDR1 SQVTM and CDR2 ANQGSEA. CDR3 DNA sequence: TGCAGCGTTGAGTACGGCACGGGTGTGCCTTTCTTT. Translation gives CSVEYGTGVPFF.

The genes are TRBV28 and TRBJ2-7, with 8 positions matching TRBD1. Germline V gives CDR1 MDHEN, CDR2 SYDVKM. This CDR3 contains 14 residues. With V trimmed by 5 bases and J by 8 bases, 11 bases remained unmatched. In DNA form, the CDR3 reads TGTGCCAGCAGTGAATCAGGGGGCCGTAGGAAGCAGTACTTC. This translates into CASSESGGRRKQYF.

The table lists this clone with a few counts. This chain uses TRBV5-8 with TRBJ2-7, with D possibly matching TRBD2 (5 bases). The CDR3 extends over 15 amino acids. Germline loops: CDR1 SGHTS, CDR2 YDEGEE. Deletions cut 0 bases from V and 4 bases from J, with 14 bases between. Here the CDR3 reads CASSLDSVPEYEQYF. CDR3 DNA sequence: TGTGCCAGCAGCTTGGATAGCGTCCCCGAATACGAGCAGTACTTC.

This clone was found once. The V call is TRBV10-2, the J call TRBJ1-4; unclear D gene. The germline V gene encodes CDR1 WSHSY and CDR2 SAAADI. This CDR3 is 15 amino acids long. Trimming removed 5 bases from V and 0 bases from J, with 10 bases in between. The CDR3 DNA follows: TGCGCCAGCAGTCATATCGGGTCAACTAATGAAAAACTGTTTTTT. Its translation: CASSHIGSTNEKLFF.

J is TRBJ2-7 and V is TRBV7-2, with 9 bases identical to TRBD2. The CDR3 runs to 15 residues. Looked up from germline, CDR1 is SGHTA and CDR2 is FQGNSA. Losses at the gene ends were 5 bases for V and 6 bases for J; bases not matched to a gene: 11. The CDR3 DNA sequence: TGTGCCAGCAGCCCAGGCGATAGCGGGAGATCCGAGCAGTACTTC. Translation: CASSPGDSGRSEQYF.

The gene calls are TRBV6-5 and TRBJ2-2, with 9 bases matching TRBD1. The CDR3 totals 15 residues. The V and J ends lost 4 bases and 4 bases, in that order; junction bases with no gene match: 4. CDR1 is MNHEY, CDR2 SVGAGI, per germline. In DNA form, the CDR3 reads TGTGCCAGCAGTTCCCGGGACAGGGCCACCGGGGAGCTGTTTTTT. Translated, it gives CASSSRDRATGELFF.